This T cell receptor beta chain appears in the sequencing data of a study of shared clonotypes between healthy human individuals. Germline V CDR1 and CDR2: SGHKS, YYEKEE (reference sequence). With V trimmed by 1 base and J by 2 bases, 8 bases remained unmatched. This CDR3 is built from 17 residues. Here immunoSEQ multiplex PCR was the method, and the copy in TCRdb shows in-frame clones only, minus some. The repertoire includes approximately 250,000 clones, over 60% of them detected once, and approximately 10% sits in the top ten. The sample comprised memory CD4+ T cells sorted from blood. Subset here: CD45RA-negative fraction. The J gene is TRBJ2-7, the V gene TRBV5-5, with 11 bases aligning to TRBD1. The receptor comes from a man aged 25-45 years in good health. DNA for the CDR3: TGTGCCAGCAGCTTGTTCCCCGGACAGGGGGCAACCTACGAGCAGTACTTC. Protein product: CASSLFPGQGATYEQYF.